Following are 13 T cell receptor beta chains from one sample sequenced in a study of beta chain features in type 1 diabetes. Whole-study results and caveats: Researchers report that Type 1 diabetes patients had moderately but significantly shorter TCRB CDR3s across all four CD4+ subsets.

These receptors have no identified antigens. The investigators reverse transcribed all of the isolated RNA, so they sequenced expressed TCRB transcripts. Libraries were prepared by immunoSEQ multiplex PCR; TCRdb keeps only in-frame clonotypes and omits some of them. The repertoire consists of roughly 51,000 clones, with about 50% occurring once and the leading ten covering approximately 2.5%. The sequenced sample consisted of Tregs from blood. All receptors derive from a middle-aged woman with type 1 diabetes.

This chain joins TRBV4-1 and TRBJ2-1; D perhaps matches TRBD1 (6 bases). Germline CDR1 MGHRA, CDR2 YSYEKL. CDR3 length equals 15 residues. Trimming pared 1 base from V and 9 bases from J, leaving 16 bases between. The CDR3 DNA sequence: TGCGCCAGCAGCCAAGGTTTATGGGGGCTGAGTGAGCAGTTCTTC. Amino acid sequence: CASSQGLWGLSEQFF.

In its sample, this clone was seen a few times. The V call is TRBV7-9, the J call TRBJ1-2, with a weak D call TRBD1 (6 bases). The CDR3 covers 13 residues. Germline V CDR1 and CDR2: SEHNR, FQNEAQ (reference sequence). V lost 4 bases and J lost 7, with 13 bases in between. Here the CDR3 DNA reads TGTGCCAGCAGCTCTTACAGGGTAGTTGGCTACACCTTC. As protein: CASSSYRVVGYTF.

The rearrangement uses TRBV6-5 and TRBJ2-7, with TRBD1 identical over 8 bases. From germline, CDR1 is MNHEY and CDR2 SVGAGI. The CDR3 sequence is 15 residues long. The V and J ends lost 0 bases and 5 bases, in that order; junction bases with no gene match: 6. The CDR3 DNA sequence: TGTGCCAGCAGTTACTCCGGGCAGGGGGCGGACGAGCAGTACTTC. Translation: CASSYSGQGADEQYF.

The sample holds many counts of this clone. The rearrangement uses TRBV5-1 and TRBJ2-2; the D gene is possibly TRBD2 (5 bases). V lost 7 bases and J lost 4, with 17 bases in between. The CDR3 totals 15 residues. CDR1 SGHRS and CDR2 YFSETQ come from the germline V gene. The CDR3 spells CASLRGDRGTGELFF. The CDR3 DNA reads as TGCGCCAGCCTCCGGGGAGATCGTGGCACCGGGGAGCTGTTTTTT.

This sequence joins TRBV5-1 and TRBJ1-6; D is perhaps TRBD1 (5 bases). Germline assignment: CDR1 SGHRS and CDR2 YFSETQ. This CDR3 spans 13 amino acids. Trimming removed 4 bases from V and 8 bases from J, with 10 bases in between. Written as DNA, the CDR3 is TGCGCCAGCAGCGGCAGGGTTGATTCACCCCTCCACTTT. Its translation is CASSGRVDSPLHF.

The sample holds a few counts of this clone. The chain links TRBV28 to TRBJ2-7, with D tentatively TRBD1 (6 bases). Germline values: CDR1 MDHEN, CDR2 SYDVKM. With 6 bases removed from V and 6 bases from J, the gap between germline ends came to 18 bases. The CDR3 totals 14 residues. The CDR3 DNA is TGTGCCAGCAGCCCCGCGACAGGTTTGGTCGAGCAGTACTTC. Protein: CASSPATGLVEQYF.

J is TRBJ2-2 and V is TRBV7-9; TRBD2 matches at 13 bases. Germline lookup yields CDR1 SEHNR and CDR2 FQNEAQ (reference sequence). The ends lost 5 bases at V and 5 bases at J; junction bases unmatched: 8. The CDR3 consists of 17 residues. CDR3 sequence reads: CASSPLAGGPGTGELFF. The CDR3, as DNA: TGTGCCAGCAGCCCACTAGCGGGAGGGCCTGGGACCGGGGAGCTGTTTTTT.

The chain employs TRBV7-8 and TRBJ1-5; 12 positions agree with TRBD1. V was clipped by 6 bases and J by 6 bases; unmatched bases: 6. This CDR3 contains 15 residues. Germline V gene sequence: CDR1 SGHVS, CDR2 FQNEAQ. The CDR3 loop is CASRTGQGAGQPQHF. In DNA form, the CDR3 reads TGTGCCAGCAGAACGGGACAGGGGGCCGGTCAGCCCCAGCATTTT.

The chain has TRBV2 and TRBJ2-2; possible D gene TRBD1, 5 bases. V lost 3 bases and J 2 bases, leaving 13 bases between the germline ends. This CDR3 spans 16 amino acids. Per germline, CDR1 SNHLY and CDR2 FYNNEI. The CDR3 spells CASSDLDNRNTGELFF. The CDR3 DNA sequence: TGTGCCAGCAGTGATCTGGACAACAGAAACACCGGGGAGCTGTTTTTT.

The V call is TRBV7-9, the J call TRBJ2-5; D uncertain. The CDR3 sequence is 13 residues long. The V end was cut by 3 bases, the J end by 1 base, with 6 bases between. Germline CDR1 reads SEHNR; CDR2 reads FQNEAQ (reference sequence). CDR3 protein: CASSFASQETQYF. CDR3 sequence (DNA): TGTGCCAGCAGCTTCGCTAGCCAAGAGACCCAGTACTTC.

This clone appeared a single time. This chain connects TRBV28 to TRBJ1-2; D unresolved. Trimming took 10 bases from V and 0 from J, leaving 9 bases between them. This CDR3 is built from 12 residues. In germline, CDR1 is MDHEN, CDR2 SYDVKM. The CDR3 loop reads CATWPANYGYTF. For the CDR3, the DNA is TGTGCCACCTGGCCTGCTAACTATGGCTACACCTTC.

This clone was seen just once. The genes are TRBV13 and TRBJ2-4, with D possibly matching TRBD2 (6 bases). The V and J ends lost 4 bases and 0 bases respectively, with 16 bases between them. From germline, CDR1 is PRHDT and CDR2 FYEKMQ (reference sequence). The CDR3 consists of 17 residues. Written as DNA, the CDR3 is TGTGCCAGCAGCTCCTCAGGAGCGGGTCGAGCCAAAAACATTCAGTACTTC. Protein: CASSSSGAGRAKNIQYF.

This clone turned up a few times. The chain joins TRBV4-1 to TRBJ2-7, with 7 bases matching TRBD1. Per germline, CDR1 MGHRA and CDR2 YSYEKL. The CDR3 extends over 14 amino acids. V lost 4 bases to trimming and J lost 4 bases; unmatched junction nucleotides: 7. The CDR3 DNA reads TGCGCCAGCAGCCTAAGACAGGGCGTATACGAGCAGTACTTC. As protein: CASSLRQGVYEQYF.